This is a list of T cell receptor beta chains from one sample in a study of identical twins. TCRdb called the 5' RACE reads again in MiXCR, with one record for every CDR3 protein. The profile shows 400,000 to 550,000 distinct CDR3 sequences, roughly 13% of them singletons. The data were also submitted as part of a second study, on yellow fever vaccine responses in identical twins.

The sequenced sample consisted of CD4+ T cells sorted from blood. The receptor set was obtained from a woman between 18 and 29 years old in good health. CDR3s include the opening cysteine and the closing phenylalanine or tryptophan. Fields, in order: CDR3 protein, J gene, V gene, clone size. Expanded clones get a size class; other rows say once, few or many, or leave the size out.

cdr3_aa: CASSSTGQGSTEAFF; j_call: TRBJ1-1; v_call: TRBV28; clone_size: few
cdr3_aa: CSVVLQGLGEQYF; j_call: TRBJ2-7; v_call: TRBV29-1; clone_size: few
cdr3_aa: CASSPAASGGGSQYF; j_call: TRBJ2-5; v_call: TRBV6-1; clone_size: once
cdr3_aa: CASRAESNEQFF; j_call: TRBJ2-1; v_call: TRBV19; clone_size: .
cdr3_aa: CASSSTSVPSSNEQFF; j_call: TRBJ2-1; v_call: TRBV6-5; clone_size: .
cdr3_aa: CASSLSGKVHYEQYF; j_call: TRBJ2-7; v_call: TRBV12-3/TRBV12-4; clone_size: many
cdr3_aa: CASSVKGATEQFF; j_call: TRBJ2-1; v_call: TRBV7-6; clone_size: .
cdr3_aa: CASSQDLKGRDEQYF; j_call: TRBJ2-7; v_call: TRBV14; clone_size: few
cdr3_aa: CASSTQGGSAGANVLTF; j_call: TRBJ2-6; v_call: TRBV5-6; clone_size: .
cdr3_aa: CASRIMGTRSEQFF; j_call: TRBJ2-1; v_call: TRBV27; clone_size: .
cdr3_aa: CSGRVSMSGEQYF; j_call: TRBJ2-7; v_call: TRBV29-1; clone_size: .
cdr3_aa: CASSGPDSYEQYF; j_call: TRBJ2-7; v_call: TRBV21-1; clone_size: .
cdr3_aa: CAISEDISNQPQHF; j_call: TRBJ1-5; v_call: TRBV10-3; clone_size: once
cdr3_aa: CAWSVRPSTGELFF; j_call: TRBJ2-2; v_call: TRBV30; clone_size: few
cdr3_aa: CASSFIPREQFF; j_call: TRBJ2-1; v_call: TRBV28; clone_size: .
cdr3_aa: CASSLGSGASTDTQYF; j_call: TRBJ2-3; v_call: TRBV5-6; clone_size: .
cdr3_aa: CASSWGTGPSYNEQFF; j_call: TRBJ2-1; v_call: TRBV5-1; clone_size: few
cdr3_aa: CATSDPNWGETQYF; j_call: TRBJ2-5; v_call: TRBV24-1; clone_size: .
cdr3_aa: CATSALGTGTYNEQFF; j_call: TRBJ2-1; v_call: TRBV24-1; clone_size: .
cdr3_aa: CSVVGHQETQYF; j_call: TRBJ2-5; v_call: TRBV29-1; clone_size: few
cdr3_aa: CSASPGWGTSGRALDTQYF; j_call: TRBJ2-3; v_call: TRBV20-1; clone_size: many
cdr3_aa: CASSLGRQPDTQYF; j_call: TRBJ2-3; v_call: TRBV12-3/TRBV12-4; clone_size: .
cdr3_aa: CSARRQGASERPQHF; j_call: TRBJ1-5; v_call: TRBV20-1; clone_size: few
cdr3_aa: CASSATGGTEETQYF; j_call: TRBJ2-5; v_call: TRBV5-1; clone_size: few
cdr3_aa: CSVGQMNTEAFF; j_call: TRBJ1-1; v_call: TRBV29-1; clone_size: .
cdr3_aa: CASSLTGTGIGLYEQYF; j_call: TRBJ2-7; v_call: TRBV6-2/TRBV6-3; clone_size: .
cdr3_aa: CASRGATGSTEAFF; j_call: TRBJ1-1; v_call: TRBV7-2; clone_size: few
cdr3_aa: CATSDLGRAYEQYF; j_call: TRBJ2-7; v_call: TRBV24-1; clone_size: few
cdr3_aa: CASGFVGRGNEQFF; j_call: TRBJ2-1; v_call: TRBV12-5; clone_size: many
cdr3_aa: CASSRTSGQQETQYF; j_call: TRBJ2-5; v_call: TRBV7-2; clone_size: .
cdr3_aa: CASSQDPGSYNEQFF; j_call: TRBJ2-1; v_call: TRBV5-5; clone_size: .
cdr3_aa: CASSFLAESLGDTQYF; j_call: TRBJ2-3; v_call: TRBV5-1; clone_size: many
cdr3_aa: CSVARLEQGEQFF; j_call: TRBJ2-1; v_call: TRBV29-1; clone_size: .
cdr3_aa: CASSEVGGHSNQPQHF; j_call: TRBJ1-5; v_call: TRBV6-1; clone_size: many
cdr3_aa: CASSQESTDGGAWAFYNEQFF; j_call: TRBJ2-1; v_call: TRBV4-1; clone_size: few
cdr3_aa: CASSQTGQGKGEQFF; j_call: TRBJ2-1; v_call: TRBV3-1; clone_size: .
cdr3_aa: CASKGGGSNEQFF; j_call: TRBJ2-1; v_call: TRBV7-2; clone_size: many
cdr3_aa: CASSLASQGGYGYTF; j_call: TRBJ1-2; v_call: TRBV7-2; clone_size: .
cdr3_aa: CASSFPGVPRDTGELFF; j_call: TRBJ2-2; v_call: TRBV6-5; clone_size: .
cdr3_aa: CASSQRQKLYEQYF; j_call: TRBJ2-7; v_call: TRBV14; clone_size: few
cdr3_aa: CAISADRDSYGYTF; j_call: TRBJ1-2; v_call: TRBV10-3; clone_size: .
cdr3_aa: CASSTGLAGSSYNEQFF; j_call: TRBJ2-1; v_call: TRBV5-1; clone_size: many
cdr3_aa: CASSLAVSVQTQYF; j_call: TRBJ2-5; v_call: TRBV5-1; clone_size: .
cdr3_aa: CASSLEGGPGGELFF; j_call: TRBJ2-2; v_call: TRBV5-1; clone_size: .
cdr3_aa: CATRPTGNVNEQFF; j_call: TRBJ2-1; v_call: TRBV24-1; clone_size: .
cdr3_aa: CASRTAGVYTDTQYF; j_call: TRBJ2-3; v_call: TRBV6-2/TRBV6-3; clone_size: few
cdr3_aa: CASRTSGRKTDTQYF; j_call: TRBJ2-3; v_call: TRBV28; clone_size: few
cdr3_aa: CSAPRDISTEAFF; j_call: TRBJ1-1; v_call: TRBV20-1; clone_size: .
cdr3_aa: CSARAPGNTEAFF; j_call: TRBJ1-1; v_call: TRBV20-1; clone_size: few
cdr3_aa: CSVEDSFSYEQYF; j_call: TRBJ2-7; v_call: TRBV29-1; clone_size: .